This T cell receptor (beta chain) is drawn from a study of T cells in localized non-small cell lung cancer. General study points: Only one tumor region was sequenced, so heterogeneity remains possible. Higher adjacent-lung clonality was associated with shorter survival. Out of the top 100 tumor clones, a median about 50 were seen in adjacent lung. Uninvolved adjacent lung showed peak T cell clonality, exceeding tumor.

Some clones are missing from TCRdb's copy, which holds only in-frame ones; the method was immunoSEQ multiplex PCR. This table has some 39,000 clones, roughly 77% appearing once. Points on this clone: Its target is unknown.

V was pared by 1 base and J by 9 bases, with 10 bases of the junction left unmatched. Germline CDR1 and CDR2: SGHDN and FVKESK. CDR3 length: 16 residues. Source: PBMCs, taken before any cancer treatment. V and J are TRBV14 and TRBJ2-1, with TRBD1 matching 9 bases. The clonotype originates from a woman aged 40-69 years with stage II squamous cell lung carcinoma. The CDR3, as DNA: TGTGCCAGCAGCCAAGGACTGGGACAGGGCGTCGGTGAGCAGTTCTTC. This codes for CASSQGLGQGVGEQFF.